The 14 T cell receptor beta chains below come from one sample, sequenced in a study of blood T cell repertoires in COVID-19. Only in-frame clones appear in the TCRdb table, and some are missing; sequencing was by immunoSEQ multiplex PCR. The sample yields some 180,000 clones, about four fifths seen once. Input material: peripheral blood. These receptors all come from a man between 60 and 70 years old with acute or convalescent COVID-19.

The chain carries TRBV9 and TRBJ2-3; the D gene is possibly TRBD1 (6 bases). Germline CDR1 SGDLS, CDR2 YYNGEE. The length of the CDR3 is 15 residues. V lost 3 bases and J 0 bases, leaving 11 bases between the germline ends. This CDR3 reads CASSAGDLSTDTQYF. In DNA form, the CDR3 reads TGTGCCAGCAGCGCAGGGGACCTTAGCACAGATACGCAGTATTTT.

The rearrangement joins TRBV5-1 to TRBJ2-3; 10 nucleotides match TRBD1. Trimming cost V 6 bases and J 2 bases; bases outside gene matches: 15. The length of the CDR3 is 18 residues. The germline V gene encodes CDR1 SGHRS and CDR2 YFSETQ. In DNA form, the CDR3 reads TGCGCCAGCACCCCGCGGGGACAGGGGAGGGCCTTCACAGATACGCAGTATTTT. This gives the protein CASTPRGQGRAFTDTQYF.

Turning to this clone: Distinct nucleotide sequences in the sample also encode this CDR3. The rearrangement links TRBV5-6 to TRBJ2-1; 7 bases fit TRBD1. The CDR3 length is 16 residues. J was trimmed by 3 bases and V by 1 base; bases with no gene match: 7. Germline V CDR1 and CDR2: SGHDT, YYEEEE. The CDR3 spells CASSLTGANLYNEQFF. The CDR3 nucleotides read TGTGCCAGCAGCTTGACAGGGGCAAATCTCTACAATGAGCAGTTCTTC.

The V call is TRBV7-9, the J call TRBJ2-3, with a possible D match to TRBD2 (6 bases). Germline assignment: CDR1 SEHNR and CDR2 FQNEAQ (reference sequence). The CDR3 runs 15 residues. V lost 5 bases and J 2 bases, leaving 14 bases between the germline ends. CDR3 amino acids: CASSELGGDTDTQYF. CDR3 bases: TGTGCCAGCAGCGAACTCGGGGGAGACACAGATACGCAGTATTTT.

The CDR3 nucleotides read TGTGCCAGCAGTTTGGGAGGGGACACAGATACGCAGTATTTT. This translates into CASSLGGDTDTQYF. The chain links TRBV6-2 or TRBV6-3 to TRBJ2-3, with 7 bases that match TRBD2. The CDR3 consists of 14 residues. Germline V lookup: CDR1 MNHEY, CDR2 SVGEGT. J lost 2 bases, V lost 4 bases, and 3 bases had no gene match.

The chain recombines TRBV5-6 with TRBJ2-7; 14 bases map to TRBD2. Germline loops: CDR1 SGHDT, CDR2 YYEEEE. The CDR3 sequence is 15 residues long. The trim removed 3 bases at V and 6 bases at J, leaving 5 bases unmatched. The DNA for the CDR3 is TGTGCCAGCAGCTACACCGGGACTAGCGGGAGCGAGCAGTACTTC. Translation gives CASSYTGTSGSEQYF.

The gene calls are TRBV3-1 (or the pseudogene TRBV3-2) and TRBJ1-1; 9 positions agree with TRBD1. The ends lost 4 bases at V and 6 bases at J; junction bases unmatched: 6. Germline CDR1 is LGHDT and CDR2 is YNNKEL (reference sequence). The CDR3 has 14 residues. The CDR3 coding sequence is TGTGCCAGCAGCCTACAGGGACAGGGTTCTGAAGCTTTCTTT. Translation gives CASSLQGQGSEAFF.

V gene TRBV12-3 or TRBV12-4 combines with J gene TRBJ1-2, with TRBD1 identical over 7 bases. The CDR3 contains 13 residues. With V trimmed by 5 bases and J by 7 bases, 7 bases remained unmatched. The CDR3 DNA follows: TGTGCCAGCAGTCTACACGGGACAGTTGGCTACACCTTC. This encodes CASSLHGTVGYTF.

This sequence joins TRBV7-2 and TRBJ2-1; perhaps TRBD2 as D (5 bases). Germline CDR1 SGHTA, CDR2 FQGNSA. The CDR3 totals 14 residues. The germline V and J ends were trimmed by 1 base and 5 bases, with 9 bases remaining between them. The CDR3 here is CASSLVASNNEQFF. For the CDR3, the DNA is TGTGCCAGCAGCTTAGTAGCTAGCAACAATGAGCAGTTCTTC.

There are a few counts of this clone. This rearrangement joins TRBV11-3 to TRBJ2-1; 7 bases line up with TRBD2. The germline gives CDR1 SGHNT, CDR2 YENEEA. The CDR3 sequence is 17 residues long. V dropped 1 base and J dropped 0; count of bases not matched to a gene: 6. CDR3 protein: CASSLGGSGGSYNEQFF. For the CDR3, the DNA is TGTGCCAGCAGCTTAGGAGGCTCGGGAGGCTCCTACAATGAGCAGTTCTTC.

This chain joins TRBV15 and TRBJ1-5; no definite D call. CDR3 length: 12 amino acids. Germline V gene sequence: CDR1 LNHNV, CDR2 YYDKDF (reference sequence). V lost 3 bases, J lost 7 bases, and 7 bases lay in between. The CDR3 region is CATSSLGQPQHF. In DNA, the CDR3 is TGTGCCACCAGCAGCCTGGGCCAGCCCCAGCATTTT.

This chain's CDR3 is CASRRDRERGYTF. DNA of the CDR3: TGTGCCAGCAGGAGGGACAGGGAACGAGGCTACACCTTC. The genes are TRBV2 and TRBJ1-2; 9 bases fit TRBD1. V lost 6 bases and J lost 8; bases outside the gene matches: 7. There are 13 residues in the CDR3. The V gene's germline CDR1 is SNHLY and CDR2 FYNNEI.

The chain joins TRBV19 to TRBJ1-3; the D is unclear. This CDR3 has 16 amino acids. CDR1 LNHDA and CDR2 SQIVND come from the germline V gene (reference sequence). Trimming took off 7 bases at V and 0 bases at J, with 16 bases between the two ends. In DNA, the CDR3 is TGTGCCAGTACCTCGGGTAGAGGGAACTCTGGAAACACCATATATTTT. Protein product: CASTSGRGNSGNTIYF.

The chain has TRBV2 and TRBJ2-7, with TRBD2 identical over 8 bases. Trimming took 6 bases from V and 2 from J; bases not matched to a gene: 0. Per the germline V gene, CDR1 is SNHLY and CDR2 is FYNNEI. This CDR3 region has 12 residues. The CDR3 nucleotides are TGTGCCAGCAGGCGGGAGGCCTACGAGCAGTACTTC. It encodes CASRREAYEQYF.